A single T cell receptor (beta chain) is shown here with its context. The CDR3 runs to 15 residues. From germline, CDR1 is LGHDT and CDR2 YNNKEL (reference sequence). Trimming cost V 4 bases and J 6 bases; bases outside gene matches: 9. Methods used by the authors: Amplification of reference gene primers was used by the study to estimate nucleated cell counts. Using immunoSEQ multiplex PCR, the repertoire was profiled, and TCRdb retains in-frame clones only, with some absent. V and J calls and clone size come straight from that table; D and trimming were deduced from the DNA. In the table there are some 120,000 clones, 88% of which are singletons. This record comes from a study of blood T cell repertoires in COVID-19. Overall study: Samples representing acute and convalescent COVID-19 were sourced from the United States, Italy and Spain.

The V and J genes are TRBV3-1 (or the pseudogene TRBV3-2) and TRBJ2-1, with 7 bases lining up with TRBD1. This receptor was obtained from an elderly woman with acute or convalescent COVID-19. Sequences were obtained from peripheral blood. CDR3 region: CASSRTGAGVNEQFF. Written as DNA, the CDR3 is TGTGCCAGCAGCCGAACAGGGGCCGGTGTCAATGAGCAGTTCTTC.